This TCR beta chain was found in a study of CD4 and CD8 cells across lung adenocarcinoma regions. This clonotype was seen once. The patients had localized lung adenocarcinoma, a non-small cell subtype. A single record per CDR3 protein comes from TCRdb applying MiXCR to the PCR reads. The table includes more than 11,000 distinct CDR3 sequences, around 40% detected once. V was clipped by 3 bases and J by 4 bases, with 12 bases between them. The CDR3 contains 14 residues. Germline V gene lookup returns CDR1 MNHEY and CDR2 SMNVEV (reference sequence). The origin of this receptor is a male donor with lung adenocarcinoma. The CD4 and CD8 labels of this study may be unreliable. The chain combines TRBV27 with TRBJ1-1, with D hard to call. The sequencing sample was made of CD4+ T cells from the center of a lung tumor. In nucleotides, the CDR3 is TGTGCCAGCAGTTTTAATCCGTCAAGCACTGAAGCTTTCTTT. Protein sequence: CASSFNPSSTEAFF.